The source of this TCR beta chain is a study of CD4+ T cells in melanoma. Note on this clone: Its antigen is as yet unknown.

General study points: Diverse differentiation states were reported for melanoma neoantigen-specific CD4+ T cells. CD8+ T cell, macrophage and B cell function reportedly correlated with neoantigen-specific CD4+ T cells.

Measured with immunoSEQ multiplex PCR; TCRdb has only the in-frame clones, and not every one. Altogether some 110,000 clones are present, around 93% being singletons, with the ten largest covering roughly 3.1%. Sequencing was performed on peripheral blood. This TCR came from a human donor with melanoma.

The CDR3 bases are TGCGCCAGCAGCCCTTTAAACTATGGCTACACCTTC. Encoded protein: CASSPLNYGYTF. The rearrangement links TRBV5-1 to TRBJ1-2, with D unresolved. V lost 4 bases and J 2 bases, leaving 6 bases between the germline ends. The CDR3 is made up of 12 amino acids. CDR1 is SGHRS and CDR2 is YFSETQ in the germline V gene.